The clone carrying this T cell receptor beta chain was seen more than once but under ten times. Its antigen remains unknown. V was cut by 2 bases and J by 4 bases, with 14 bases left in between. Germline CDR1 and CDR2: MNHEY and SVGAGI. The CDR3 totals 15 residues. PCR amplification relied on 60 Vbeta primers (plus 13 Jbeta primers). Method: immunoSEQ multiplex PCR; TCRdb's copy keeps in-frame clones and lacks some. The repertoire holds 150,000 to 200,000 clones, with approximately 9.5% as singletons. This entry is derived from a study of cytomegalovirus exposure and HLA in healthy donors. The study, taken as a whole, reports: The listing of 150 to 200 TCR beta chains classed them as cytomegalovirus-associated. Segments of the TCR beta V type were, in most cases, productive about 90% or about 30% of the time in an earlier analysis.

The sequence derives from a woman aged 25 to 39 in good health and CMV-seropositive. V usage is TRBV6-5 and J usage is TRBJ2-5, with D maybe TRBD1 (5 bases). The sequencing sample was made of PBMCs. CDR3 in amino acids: CASSYAMDKGETQYF. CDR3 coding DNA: TGTGCCAGCAGTTACGCTATGGACAAAGGAGAGACCCAGTACTTC.